Listed here are 8 T cell receptor beta chains from one sample, sequenced in a study of blood T cell repertoires in COVID-19. Profiled with immunoSEQ multiplex PCR; TCRdb holds only in-frame clones, not every one. The table records around 470,000 clones, 80% to 90% of them present only once. The specimen was peripheral blood. The receptors were gathered from a young man with COVID-19, enrolled during active disease.

The V call is TRBV24-1, the J call TRBJ2-7; perhaps TRBD2 as D (5 bases). The length of the CDR3 is 14 residues. The germline gives CDR1 KGHDR, CDR2 SFDVKD. V was cut by 7 bases and J by 3 bases, with 15 bases left in between. For the CDR3, the DNA is TGTGCCACCAGGGGGAGCGGTAGCAGCTACGAGCAGTACTTC. Its translation is CATRGSGSSYEQYF.

This chain joins TRBV4-1 and TRBJ2-7; a weak D match, TRBD2 (5 bases). Trimming cost V 1 base and J 2 bases, with 12 bases left between them. This CDR3 has 15 amino acids. Germline lookup yields CDR1 MGHRA and CDR2 YSYEKL. CDR3 amino acids: CASSQGTVRTYEQYF. In DNA form, the CDR3 reads TGCGCCAGCAGCCAAGGGACTGTGAGGACCTACGAGCAGTACTTC.

In the case of this clone: Other DNA sequences in the sample encode the same CDR3. The genes are TRBV18 and TRBJ2-5; TRBD2 might be the D (5 bases). The V gene lost 3 bases and the J gene lost 2 bases, with 7 bases spanning the gap. The V gene's germline CDR1 is KGHSH and CDR2 LQKENI. The CDR3 spans 13 residues. The CDR3 reads CASSPGLQETQYF. The CDR3 DNA follows: TGTGCCAGCTCACCCGGACTGCAAGAGACCCAGTACTTC.

V gene TRBV6-5 combines with J gene TRBJ2-7, with TRBD2 matching 8 bases. The V segment lost 6 bases and the J segment 5 bases; nucleotides outside the gene matches: 12. Germline-derived CDR1 and CDR2 are MNHEY and SVGAGI. The CDR3 consists of 15 residues. This CDR3 is CASRSRRLAGNEQYF. In nucleotides, the CDR3 is TGTGCCAGCAGGAGTCGAAGGCTAGCGGGTAACGAGCAGTACTTC.

The chain carries TRBV5-1 and TRBJ2-7; TRBD2 agrees at 8 bases. The ends lost 6 bases at V and 0 bases at J; junction bases unmatched: 8. CDR1 is SGHRS and CDR2 is YFSETQ in the germline V gene. CDR3 length equals 15 residues. CDR3 sequence reads: CASTPIAGSSYEQYF. CDR3 bases: TGCGCCAGCACCCCCATAGCGGGGAGCTCCTACGAGCAGTACTTC.

The chain couples TRBV18 to TRBJ2-5, with D tentatively TRBD2 (6 bases). V lost 6 bases and J 5 bases, leaving 13 bases between the germline ends. Germline V CDR1 and CDR2: KGHSH, LQKENI. This CDR3 spans 13 amino acids. The CDR3: CASSLRAGETQYF. The CDR3 coding sequence is TGTGCCAGCTCTCTCAGGGCGGGGGAGACCCAGTACTTC.

The DNA of the CDR3 is TGTGCCAGCAGCTCCCCGGGGAGGGAGGTTTGGACAGATACGCAGTATTTT. Amino acids: CASSSPGREVWTDTQYF. This chain joins TRBV7-9 and TRBJ2-3, with TRBD2 identical over 7 bases. V was pared by 4 bases and J by 3 bases, with 13 bases of the junction left unmatched. This CDR3 comprises 17 residues. Germline assignment: CDR1 SEHNR and CDR2 FQNEAQ (reference sequence).

V gene TRBV6-1 combines with J gene TRBJ2-6; 7 bases match TRBD1. The CDR3 consists of 18 residues. Looked up from germline, CDR1 is MNHNS and CDR2 is SASEGT. V was pared by 3 bases and J by 0 bases, with 8 bases of the junction left unmatched. CDR3 DNA sequence: TGTGCCAGCAGTGATCCGGGACAGACTGCCTCTGGGGCCAACGTCCTGACTTTC. It is translated as CASSDPGQTASGANVLTF.